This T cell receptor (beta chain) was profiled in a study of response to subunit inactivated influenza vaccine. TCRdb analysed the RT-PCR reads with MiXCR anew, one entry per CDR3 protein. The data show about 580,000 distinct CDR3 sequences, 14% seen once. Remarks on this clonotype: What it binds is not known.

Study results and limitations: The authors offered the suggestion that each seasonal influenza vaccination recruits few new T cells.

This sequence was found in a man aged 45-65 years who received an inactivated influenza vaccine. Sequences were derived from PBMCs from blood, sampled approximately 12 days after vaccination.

Here the CDR3 DNA reads TGTGCCAGCAGCGCCTCCGGGACAGGGGTTGCTGGGGCCAACGTCCTGACTTTC. Its protein product is CASSASGTGVAGANVLTF. The J gene is TRBJ2-6, the V gene TRBV9; 10 bases map to TRBD1. The CDR3 is 18 amino acids. Germline values: CDR1 SGDLS, CDR2 YYNGEE. V lost 3 bases and J lost 2; bases outside the gene matches: 8. Looking up the rest from reference TRBV9 and TRBJ2-6 gives the full variable domain: DSGVTQTPKHLITATGQRVTLRCSPRSGDLSVYWYQQSLDQGLQFLIQYYNGEERAKGNILERFSAQQFPDLHSELNLSSLELGDSALYFCASSASGTGVAGANVLTFGAGSRLTVL.